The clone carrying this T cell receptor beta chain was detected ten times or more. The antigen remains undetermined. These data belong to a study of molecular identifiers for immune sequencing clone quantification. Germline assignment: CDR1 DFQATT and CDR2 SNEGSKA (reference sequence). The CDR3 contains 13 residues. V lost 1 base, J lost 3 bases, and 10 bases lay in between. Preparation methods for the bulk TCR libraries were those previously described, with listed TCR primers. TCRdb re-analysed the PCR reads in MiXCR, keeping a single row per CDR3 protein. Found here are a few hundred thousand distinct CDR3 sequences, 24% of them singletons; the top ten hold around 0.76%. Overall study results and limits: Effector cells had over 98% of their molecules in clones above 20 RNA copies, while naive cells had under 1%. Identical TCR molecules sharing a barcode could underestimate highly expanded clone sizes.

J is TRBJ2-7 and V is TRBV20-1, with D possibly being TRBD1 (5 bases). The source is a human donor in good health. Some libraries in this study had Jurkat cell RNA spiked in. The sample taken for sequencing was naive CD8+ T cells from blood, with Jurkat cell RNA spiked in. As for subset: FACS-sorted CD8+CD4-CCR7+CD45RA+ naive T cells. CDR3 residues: CSARGQGNYEQYF. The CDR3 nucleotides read TGCAGTGCTAGAGGCCAGGGTAACTACGAGCAGTACTTC.